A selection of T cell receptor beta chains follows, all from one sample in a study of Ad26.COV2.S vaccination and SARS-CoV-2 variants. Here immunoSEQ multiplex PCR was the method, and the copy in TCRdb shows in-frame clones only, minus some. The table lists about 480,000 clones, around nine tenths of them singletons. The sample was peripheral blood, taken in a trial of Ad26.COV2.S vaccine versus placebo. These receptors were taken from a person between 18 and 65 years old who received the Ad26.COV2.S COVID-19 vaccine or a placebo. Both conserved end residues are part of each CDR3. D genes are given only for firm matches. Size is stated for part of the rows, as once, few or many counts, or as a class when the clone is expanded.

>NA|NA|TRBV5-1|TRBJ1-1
CASSLEQGITEAFF
TGCGCCAGCAGCTTGGAGCAGGGAATCACTGAAGCTTTCTTT
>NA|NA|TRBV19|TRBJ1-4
CASSKTGRDEKLFF
TGTGCCAGTAGTAAAACAGGGCGTGATGAAAAACTGTTTTTT
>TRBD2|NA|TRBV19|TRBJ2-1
CASSIFGGRAPEQFF
TGTGCCAGTAGTATCTTTGGCGGGAGGGCCCCTGAGCAGTTCTTC
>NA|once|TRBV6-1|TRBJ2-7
CASSELLGQGVEQYF
TGTGCCAGCAGTGAATTACTTGGACAAGGGGTCGAGCAGTACTTC
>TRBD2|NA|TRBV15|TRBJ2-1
CATSRALRLAGDGSYNEQFF
TGTGCCACCAGCAGAGCACTTCGTTTAGCGGGAGATGGTTCCTACAATGAGCAGTTCTTC
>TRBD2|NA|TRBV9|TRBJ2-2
CASSVRGRTNTGELFF
TGTGCCAGCAGCGTACGCGGGAGGACGAACACCGGGGAGCTGTTTTTT
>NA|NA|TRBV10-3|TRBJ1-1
CAISPFGGDTEAFF
TGTGCCATCAGTCCCTTCGGGGGGGACACTGAAGCTTTCTTT
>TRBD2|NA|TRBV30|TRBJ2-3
CAWSVPGLAGLVDTQYF
TGTGCCTGGAGTGTACCGGGACTAGCGGGACTTGTAGATACGCAGTATTTT
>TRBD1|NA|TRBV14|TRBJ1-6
CASRRQGRSSPLHF
TGTGCCAGCAGACGACAGGGACGAAGTTCACCCCTCCACTTT
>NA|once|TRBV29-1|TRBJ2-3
CSVRQSTDTQYF
TGCAGCGTCAGGCAGAGCACAGATACGCAGTATTTT
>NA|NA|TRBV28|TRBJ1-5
CAAAPAGFGQPQHF
TGTGCCGCTGCACCCGCGGGGTTTGGTCAGCCCCAGCATTTT
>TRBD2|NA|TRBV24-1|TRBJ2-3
CATSDPGLAGSADTQYF
TGTGCCACCAGTGATCCTGGACTAGCGGGTTCCGCGGATACGCAGTATTTT
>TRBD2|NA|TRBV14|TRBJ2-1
CASSQLAGQRYNEQFF
TGTGCCAGCAGCCAACTAGCGGGACAGAGGTACAATGAGCAGTTCTTC
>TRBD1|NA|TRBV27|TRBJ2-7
CASGPGTGRYEQYF
TGTGCCAGCGGGCCCGGGACAGGGCGGTACGAGCAGTACTTC
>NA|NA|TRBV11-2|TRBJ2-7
CASSLGPHLGSYEQYF
TGTGCCAGCAGCTTGGGCCCCCACCTCGGCTCCTACGAGCAGTACTTC
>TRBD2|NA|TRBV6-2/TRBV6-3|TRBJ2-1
CASSSPGLVSRGADNEQFF
TGTGCCAGCAGTTCCCCGGGACTAGTGAGCCGCGGGGCGGACAATGAGCAGTTCTTC
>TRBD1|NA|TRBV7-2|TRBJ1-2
CASSRTGGLSGGYTF
TGTGCCAGCAGCCGGACAGGGGGTCTTAGCGGTGGCTACACCTTC
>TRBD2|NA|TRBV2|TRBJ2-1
CASRMGLAGAYEQFF
TGTGCCAGCAGGATGGGACTAGCGGGAGCTTATGAGCAGTTCTTC
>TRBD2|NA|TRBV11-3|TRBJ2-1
CASSLDGSGSEFF
TGTGCCAGCAGCTTAGATGGTAGCGGGAGCGAGTTCTTC
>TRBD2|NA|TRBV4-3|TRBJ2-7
CASSQLAGVSYEQYF
TGCGCCAGCAGCCAACTAGCGGGAGTGTCCTACGAGCAGTACTTC
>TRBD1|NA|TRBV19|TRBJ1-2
CASRTGTAYDRNYGYTF
TGTGCCAGTAGAACAGGGACAGCCTATGATCGGAACTATGGCTACACCTTC
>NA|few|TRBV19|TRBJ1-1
CASSITAAQNTEAFF
TGTGCCAGTAGTATTACAGCAGCCCAGAACACTGAAGCTTTCTTT
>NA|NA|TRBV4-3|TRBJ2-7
CASSQEVLSYEQYF
TGCGCCAGCAGCCAAGAGGTGCTCTCCTACGAGCAGTACTTC
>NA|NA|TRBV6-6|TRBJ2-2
CASLLGGELFF
TGTGCCAGCCTTTTGGGTGGGGAGCTGTTTTTT
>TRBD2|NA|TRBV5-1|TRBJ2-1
CASSPGGESGNEQFF
TGCGCCAGCAGCCCTGGGGGGGAGTCCGGCAATGAGCAGTTCTTC
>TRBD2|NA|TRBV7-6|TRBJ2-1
CASSLYSGTSSYNEQFF
TGTGCCAGCAGCTTATATAGCGGGACTAGCTCCTACAATGAGCAGTTCTTC
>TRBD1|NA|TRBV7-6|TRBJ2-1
CASSESRSKQGAPYNEQFF
TGTGCCAGCAGCGAGTCCAGGAGCAAACAGGGGGCGCCCTACAATGAGCAGTTCTTC
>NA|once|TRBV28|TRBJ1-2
CASRATGSYAADGYTF
TGTGCCAGCAGAGCTACCGGGTCTTACGCCGCGGACGGCTACACCTTC
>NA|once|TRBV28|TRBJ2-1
CATSTLGSRQFF
TGTGCCACCTCCACTCTAGGGTCTCGGCAGTTCTTC
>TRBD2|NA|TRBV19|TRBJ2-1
CASSPGLATYNEQFF
TGTGCCAGTAGTCCGGGACTAGCGACTTACAATGAGCAGTTCTTC
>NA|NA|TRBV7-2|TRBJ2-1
CASRSRLQGNEQFF
TGTGCCAGCAGGTCTCGACTCCAGGGGAATGAGCAGTTCTTC
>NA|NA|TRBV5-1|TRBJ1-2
CASSLGRINYGYTF
TGCGCCAGCAGCTTGGGACGGATTAACTATGGCTACACCTTC
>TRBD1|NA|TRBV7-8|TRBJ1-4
CASGRTGATTNEKLFF
TGTGCCAGCGGCCGGACAGGGGCAACAACTAATGAAAAACTGTTTTTT
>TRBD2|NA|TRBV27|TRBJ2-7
CASASGTSGKFYEQYF
TGTGCCAGCGCATCCGGGACTAGCGGGAAGTTCTACGAGCAGTACTTC
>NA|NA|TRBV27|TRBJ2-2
CASSLSGTGELFF
TGTGCCAGCAGTTTATCTGGCACCGGGGAGCTGTTTTTT
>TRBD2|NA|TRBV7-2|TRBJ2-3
CASSTGGGGTITDTQYF
TGTGCCAGCAGCACGGGGGGGGGCGGGACAATCACAGATACGCAGTATTTT
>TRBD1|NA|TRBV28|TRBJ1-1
CASSSTFLDRGAQNTEAFF
TGTGCCAGCAGTTCCACCTTCCTCGACAGGGGCGCGCAAAACACTGAAGCTTTCTTT
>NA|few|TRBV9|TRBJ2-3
CASSPSTGWSDTQYF
TGTGCCAGCAGCCCCTCCACAGGGTGGTCAGATACGCAGTATTTT
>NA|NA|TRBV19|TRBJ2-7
CASSSPTYEQYF
TGTGCCAGTAGTAGCCCCACCTACGAGCAGTACTTC
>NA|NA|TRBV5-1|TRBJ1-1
CASSRRRGETEAFF
TGCGCCAGCAGCCGTCGGAGGGGGGAAACTGAAGCTTTCTTT
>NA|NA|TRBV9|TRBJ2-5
CASSVGGSGVPTQYF
TGTGCCAGCAGCGTAGGGGGTTCTGGGGTCCCGACCCAGTACTTC
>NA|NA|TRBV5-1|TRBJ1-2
CASRLSLGHPDLNYGYTF
TGCGCCAGCAGGTTGAGTTTGGGACATCCTGATCTAAACTATGGCTACACCTTC
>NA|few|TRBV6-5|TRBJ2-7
CASRPSGSRLDEQYF
TGTGCCAGCAGACCCTCGGGATCCAGGCTCGACGAGCAGTACTTC
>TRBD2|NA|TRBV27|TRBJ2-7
CASSSGLAEYEQYF
TGTGCCAGCAGTTCGGGACTAGCGGAATATGAGCAGTACTTC
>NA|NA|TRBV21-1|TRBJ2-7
CASSRETYEQYF
TGTGCCAGCAGCAGGGAGACCTACGAGCAGTACTTC
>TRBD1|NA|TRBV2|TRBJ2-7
CASWTPTRQGQDPLHEQYF
TGTGCCAGCTGGACCCCCACGCGTCAGGGACAGGATCCCCTCCACGAGCAGTACTTC
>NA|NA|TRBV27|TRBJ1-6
CASSFRASPLHF
TGTGCCAGCAGTTTCCGGGCTTCACCCCTCCACTTT